These T cell receptor beta chains were read from a single sample in a study of OX40 agonist ivuxolimab in advanced cancers. Profiled with immunoSEQ multiplex PCR; TCRdb holds only in-frame clones, not every one. The table lists roughly 80,000 clones, roughly 90% of them singletons. The sample in question was CD4+ or CD8+ T cells sorted from blood, obtained in a trial of the OX40 agonist ivuxolimab. Receptors were obtained from an adult with an advanced solid tumor such as melanoma, head and neck, liver or kidney cancer. The CDR3 runs from the conserved cysteine through the conserved F or W. D genes are given only for firm matches. The size field is filled for only some rows; it gives once, few, many or a size class.

v_call	j_call	d_call	clone_size	cdr3_aa	cdr3_nt
TRBV5-4	TRBJ2-7	.	few	CASSFGGATSFGEQYF	TGTGCCAGCAGCTTCGGAGGGGCCACTTCTTTTGGGGAGCAGTACTTC
TRBV6-5	TRBJ2-5	TRBD2	.	CATSLAEETQYF	TGTGCCACGTCACTAGCGGAAGAGACCCAGTACTTC
TRBV6-4	TRBJ2-3	.	.	CASTEEGAGTDTQYF	TGTGCCAGCACCGAGGAGGGAGCCGGCACAGATACGCAGTATTTT
TRBV7-8	TRBJ2-7	.	.	CASSLSLPEQYF	TGTGCCAGCAGCTTATCCCTCCCCGAGCAGTACTTC
TRBV6-5	TRBJ2-7	TRBD1	.	CASATGGYEQYF	TGTGCCAGCGCGACAGGGGGCTACGAGCAGTACTTC
TRBV11-3	TRBJ2-2	TRBD1	few	CASTTRTGNTGELFF	TGTGCCAGCACCACGAGGACAGGGAACACCGGGGAGCTGTTTTTT
TRBV18	TRBJ1-5	.	.	CASSPTRGRQPQHF	TGTGCCAGCTCACCAACTAGGGGGAGACAGCCCCAGCATTTT
TRBV28	TRBJ1-2	TRBD1	.	CASSPPGQVIYGYTF	TGTGCCAGCAGCCCGCCTGGACAGGTCATCTATGGCTACACCTTC
TRBV5-4	TRBJ1-2	.	.	CASSLQGKGGYTF	TGTGCCAGCAGCCTTCAGGGAAAGGGTGGCTACACCTTC
TRBV6-6	TRBJ1-4	TRBD1	.	CASSYGTGGSNEKLFF	TGTGCCAGCAGTTACGGGACAGGGGGGTCTAATGAAAAACTGTTTTTT
TRBV6-6	TRBJ2-7	.	.	CASRVVSGDSYEQYF	TGTGCCAGCAGGGTAGTTAGCGGAGACTCCTACGAGCAGTACTTC
TRBV5-1	TRBJ1-2	TRBD1	.	CASSLTTGADGYTF	TGCGCCAGCAGCTTAACGACAGGGGCGGATGGCTACACCTTC
TRBV18	TRBJ2-5	TRBD2	.	CASSPPAGEGYKETQYF	TGTGCCAGCTCACCACCAGCGGGAGAGGGGTACAAAGAGACCCAGTACTTC
TRBV6-5	TRBJ2-5	.	.	CASSNPTGGGETQYF	TGTGCCAGCAGTAACCCTACAGGGGGGGGAGAGACCCAGTACTTC
TRBV7-2	TRBJ1-1	.	.	CASSFQPERNTEAFF	TGTGCCAGCAGCTTCCAACCTGAAAGGAACACTGAAGCTTTCTTT
TRBV6-1	TRBJ1-1	.	.	CASSALGVDTEAFF	TGTGCCAGCAGTGCACTGGGAGTGGACACTGAAGCTTTCTTT
TRBV5-1	TRBJ2-5	.	.	CASSSAGSSWETQYF	TGCGCCAGCAGCTCCGCTGGGTCTAGCTGGGAGACCCAGTACTTC
TRBV19	TRBJ1-5	.	.	CASNYGQVNQPQHF	TGTGCCAGTAACTATGGGCAGGTCAATCAGCCCCAGCATTTT
TRBV5-1	TRBJ1-5	.	.	CASREQGGEDQPQHF	TGCGCCAGCAGAGAACAGGGAGGAGAGGATCAGCCCCAGCATTTT
TRBV7-3	TRBJ2-2	TRBD2	once	CASSYLAGGTNTGELFF	TGTGCCAGCAGCTATCTAGCGGGAGGGACTAACACCGGGGAGCTGTTTTTT
TRBV7-9	TRBJ2-3	.	.	CASSFVRVADTQYF	TGTGCCAGCAGCTTCGTCAGGGTCGCAGATACGCAGTATTTT
TRBV30	TRBJ1-5	.	.	CAWSQDLNQPQHF	TGTGCCTGGAGTCAGGACCTCAATCAGCCCCAGCATTTT
TRBV19	TRBJ2-3	.	.	CASSSPPGSDGTDTQYF	TGTGCCAGTAGTTCGCCTCCGGGATCCGACGGCACAGATACGCAGTATTTT